This record looks at one T cell receptor (beta chain) sequence and its context. There are many counts of this clonotype. Its target antigen remains unknown. No quality values exist for individual bases; no much larger clone is one base distant. The sample is drawn from a study of kidney transplant recipient with SARS-CoV-2 infection (dated by TCRdb to the early 2020s). The germline V gene supplies CDR1 SGHTA and CDR2 FQGTGA. V and J are trimmed by 3 bases and 5 bases, and the gene matches miss 5 bases of the junction. The CDR3 measures 16 amino acids from cysteine to phenylalanine. Only the CDR3 portion is preserved as DNA: 48 bases, with reading frame beginning at the first base. The sample was run on an Illumina MiSeq. The peripheral T cell repertoire was profiled for human TCRbeta genes. Per the source publication's procedure: Beta-binomial modelling was used to test for differences in clonotype abundance while accounting for variability over time. Expanded clonotypes were checked against the ImmuneCODE reference database of SARS-CoV-2-associated TCRs and mapped to regions of the viral genome. Additional repertoire analyses were carried out for TRBV gene usage, CDR3 length, CDR3 amino acid overlap between time points, clonotype abundance distributions and Jaccard similarity. TCRdb redid the processing of the public reads, applying fastp at Q25 and MiXCR, and retained in-frame beta chains. Entries that share a CDR3 protein sequence are merged under the most common genes and DNA. The V and J calls were determined by TCRdb, not by the authors. Within this sample are under 300,000 distinct CDR3 sequences, with about 28% of them counted one time only. The ten top clones hold roughly 7% of the sample.

The time point label corresponds to: pre-pandemic baseline sample and day 111 after first positive SARS-CoV-2 test. The rearrangement joined TRBV7-3 to TRBJ2-1; TRBD2 matches 12 bases in the middle. This sample comprised a blood sample, obtained at baseline and on day 111 from a kidney transplant recipient. The TCR comes from a young adult male patient who had COVID-19 and was a kidney transplant recipient. After a transplant, some of the T cells may come from the graft donor. The DNA is TGTGCCAGCAGCTTCACTAGCGGGAGGCATAACAATGAGCAGTTCTTC. It translates to CASSFTSGRHNNEQFF.